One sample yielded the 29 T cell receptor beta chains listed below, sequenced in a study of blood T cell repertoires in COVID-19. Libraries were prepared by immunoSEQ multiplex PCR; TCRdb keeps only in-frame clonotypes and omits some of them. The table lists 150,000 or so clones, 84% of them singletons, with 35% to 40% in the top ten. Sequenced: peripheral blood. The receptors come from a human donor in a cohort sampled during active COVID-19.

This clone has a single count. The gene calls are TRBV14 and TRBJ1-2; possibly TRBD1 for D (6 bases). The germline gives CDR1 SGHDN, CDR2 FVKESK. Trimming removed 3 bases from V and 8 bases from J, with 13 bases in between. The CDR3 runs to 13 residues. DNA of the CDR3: TGTGCCAGCAGCCAGACAGGCCACGAGGGCTACACCTTC. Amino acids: CASSQTGHEGYTF.

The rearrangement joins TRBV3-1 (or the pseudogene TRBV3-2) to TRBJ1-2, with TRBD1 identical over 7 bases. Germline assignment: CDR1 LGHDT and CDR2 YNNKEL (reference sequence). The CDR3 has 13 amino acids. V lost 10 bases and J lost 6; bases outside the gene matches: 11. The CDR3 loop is CATRAPGGNGYTF. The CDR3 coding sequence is TGTGCCACCAGGGCGCCAGGGGGTAATGGCTACACCTTC.

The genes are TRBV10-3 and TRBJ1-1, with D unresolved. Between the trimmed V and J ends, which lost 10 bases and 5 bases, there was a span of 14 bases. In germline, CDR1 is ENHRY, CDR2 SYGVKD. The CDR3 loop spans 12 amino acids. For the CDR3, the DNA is TGTGCCACACTGGGGAGTGGGACTGAAGCTTTCTTT. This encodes CATLGSGTEAFF.

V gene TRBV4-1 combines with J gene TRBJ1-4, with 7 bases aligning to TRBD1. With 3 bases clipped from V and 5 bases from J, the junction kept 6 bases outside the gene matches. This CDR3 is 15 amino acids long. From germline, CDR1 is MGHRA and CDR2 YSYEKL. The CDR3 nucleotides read TGCGCCAGCAGCCACGTACAGGGGTTAAATGAAAAACTGTTTTTT. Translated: CASSHVQGLNEKLFF.

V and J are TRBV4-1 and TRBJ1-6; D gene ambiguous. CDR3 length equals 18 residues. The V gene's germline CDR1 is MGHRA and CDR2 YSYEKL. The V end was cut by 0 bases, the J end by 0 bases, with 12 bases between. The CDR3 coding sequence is TGCGCCAGCAGCCAAGAAAGCACGGGAGGCTCCTATAATTCACCCCTCCACTTT. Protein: CASSQESTGGSYNSPLHF.

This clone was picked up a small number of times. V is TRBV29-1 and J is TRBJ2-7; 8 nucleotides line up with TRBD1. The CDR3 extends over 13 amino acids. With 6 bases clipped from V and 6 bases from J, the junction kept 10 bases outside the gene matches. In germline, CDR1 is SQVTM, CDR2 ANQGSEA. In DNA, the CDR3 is TGCAGCGTCGGCCGGGACAGGCTCAGCGAGCAGTACTTC. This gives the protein CSVGRDRLSEQYF.

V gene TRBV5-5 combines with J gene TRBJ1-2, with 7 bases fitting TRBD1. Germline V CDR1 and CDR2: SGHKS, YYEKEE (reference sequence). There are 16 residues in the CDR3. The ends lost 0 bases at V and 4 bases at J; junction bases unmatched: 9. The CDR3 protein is CASSLVGQTFTYGYTF. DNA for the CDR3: TGTGCCAGCAGCTTGGTGGGACAGACCTTTACCTATGGCTACACCTTC.

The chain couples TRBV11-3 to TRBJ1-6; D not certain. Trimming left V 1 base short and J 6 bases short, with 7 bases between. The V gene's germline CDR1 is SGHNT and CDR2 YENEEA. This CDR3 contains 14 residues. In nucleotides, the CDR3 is TGTGCCAGCAGCTTAGTGTCTTCTAATTCACCCCTCCACTTT. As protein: CASSLVSSNSPLHF.

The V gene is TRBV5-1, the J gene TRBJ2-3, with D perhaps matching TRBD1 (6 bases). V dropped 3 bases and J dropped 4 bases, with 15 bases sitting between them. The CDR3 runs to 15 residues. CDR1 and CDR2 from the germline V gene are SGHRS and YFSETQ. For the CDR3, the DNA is TGCGCCAGCAGCTCGGATGGGAACAGGGCAGATACGCAGTATTTT. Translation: CASSSDGNRADTQYF.

The DNA for the CDR3 is TGTGCCAGCAGCCCCCTAGCGGGGGGGTCAAATGAGCAGTTCTTC. This codes for CASSPLAGGSNEQFF. The rearrangement links TRBV28 to TRBJ2-1; TRBD2 matches at 12 bases. CDR3 size: 15 residues. V dropped 6 bases and J dropped 7; count of bases not matched to a gene: 7. Germline values: CDR1 MDHEN, CDR2 SYDVKM.

The CDR3 sequence: CASSRLTGGNTIYF. The CDR3 bases are TGTGCCAGTAGCCGGTTGACAGGGGGAAACACCATATATTTT. V gene TRBV19 combines with J gene TRBJ1-3; 7 bases map to TRBD1. The V segment lost 6 bases and the J segment 4 bases; nucleotides outside the gene matches: 6. The CDR3 runs 14 residues. Germline V lookup: CDR1 LNHDA, CDR2 SQIVND (reference sequence).

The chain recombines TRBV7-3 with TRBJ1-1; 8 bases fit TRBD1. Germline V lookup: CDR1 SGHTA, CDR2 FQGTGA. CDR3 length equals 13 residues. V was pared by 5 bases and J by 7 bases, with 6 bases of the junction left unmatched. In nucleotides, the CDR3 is TGTGCCAGCAGCATGACAGGGGACGGTGAAGCTTTCTTT. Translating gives CASSMTGDGEAFF.

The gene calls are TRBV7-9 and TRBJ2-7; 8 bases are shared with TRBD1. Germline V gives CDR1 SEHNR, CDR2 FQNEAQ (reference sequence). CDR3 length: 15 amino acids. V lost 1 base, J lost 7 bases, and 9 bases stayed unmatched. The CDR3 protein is CASSLVPDRAVEQYF. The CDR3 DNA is TGTGCCAGCAGCTTAGTCCCGGACAGGGCGGTAGAGCAGTACTTC.

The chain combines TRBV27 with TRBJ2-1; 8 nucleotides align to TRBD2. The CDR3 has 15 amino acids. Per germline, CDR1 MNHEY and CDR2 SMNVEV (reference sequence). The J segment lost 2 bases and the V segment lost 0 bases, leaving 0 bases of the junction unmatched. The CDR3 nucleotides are TGTGCCAGCAGTTTATCCGGGGGGGCCTACAATGAGCAGTTCTTC. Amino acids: CASSLSGGAYNEQFF.

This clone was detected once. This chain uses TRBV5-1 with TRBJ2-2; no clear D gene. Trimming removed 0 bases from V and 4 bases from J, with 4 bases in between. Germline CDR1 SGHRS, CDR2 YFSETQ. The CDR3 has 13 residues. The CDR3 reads CASSLERTGELFF. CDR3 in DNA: TGCGCCAGCAGCTTGGAGCGCACCGGGGAGCTGTTTTTT.

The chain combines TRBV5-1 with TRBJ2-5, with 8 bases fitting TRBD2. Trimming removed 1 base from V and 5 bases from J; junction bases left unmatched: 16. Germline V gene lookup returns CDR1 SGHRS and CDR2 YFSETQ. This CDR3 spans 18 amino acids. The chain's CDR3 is CASSLSGGAVYFSETQYF. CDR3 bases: TGCGCCAGCAGCTTGTCGGGGGGGGCCGTTTATTTTTCGGAGACCCAGTACTTC.

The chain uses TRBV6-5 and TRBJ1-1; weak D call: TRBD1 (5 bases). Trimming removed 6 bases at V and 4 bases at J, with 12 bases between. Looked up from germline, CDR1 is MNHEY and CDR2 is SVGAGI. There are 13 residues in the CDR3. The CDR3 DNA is TGTGCCAGCAGATCGGGGGGAATCACTGAAGCTTTCTTT. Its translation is CASRSGGITEAFF.

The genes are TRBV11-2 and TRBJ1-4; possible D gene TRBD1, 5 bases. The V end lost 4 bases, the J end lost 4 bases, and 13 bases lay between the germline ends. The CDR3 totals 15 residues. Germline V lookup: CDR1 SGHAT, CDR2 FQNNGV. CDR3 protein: CASSSSRGGNEKLFF. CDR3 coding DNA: TGTGCCAGCAGCTCCTCACGGGGGGGTAATGAAAAACTGTTTTTT.

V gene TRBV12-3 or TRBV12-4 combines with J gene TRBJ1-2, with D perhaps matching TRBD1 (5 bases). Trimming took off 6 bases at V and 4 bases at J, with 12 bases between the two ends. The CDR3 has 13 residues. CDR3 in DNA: TGTGCCAGCAGAAGGACAACCGCCTATGGCTACACCTTC. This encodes CASRRTTAYGYTF.

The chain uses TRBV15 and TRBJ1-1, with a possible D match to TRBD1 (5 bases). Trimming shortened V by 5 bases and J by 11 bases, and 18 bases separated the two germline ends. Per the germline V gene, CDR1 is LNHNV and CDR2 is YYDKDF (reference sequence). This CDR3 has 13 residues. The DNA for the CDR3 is TGTGCCACCAGCCCAAGTAAAGTGGCAGGGGCTTTCTTT. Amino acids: CATSPSKVAGAFF.

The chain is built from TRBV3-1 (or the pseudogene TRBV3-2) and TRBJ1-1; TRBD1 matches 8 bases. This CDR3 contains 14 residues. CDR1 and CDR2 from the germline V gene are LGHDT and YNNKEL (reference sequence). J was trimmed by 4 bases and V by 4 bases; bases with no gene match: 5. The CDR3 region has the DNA TGTGCCAGCAGCCCCAGGGGGCGCGTCACTGAAGCTTTCTTT. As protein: CASSPRGRVTEAFF.

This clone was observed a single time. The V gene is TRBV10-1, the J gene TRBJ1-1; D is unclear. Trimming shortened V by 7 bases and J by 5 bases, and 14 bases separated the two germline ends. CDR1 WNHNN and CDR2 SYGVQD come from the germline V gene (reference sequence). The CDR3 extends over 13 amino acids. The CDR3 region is CASTEGMMTEAFF. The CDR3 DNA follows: TGCGCCAGCACCGAGGGAATGATGACTGAAGCTTTCTTT.

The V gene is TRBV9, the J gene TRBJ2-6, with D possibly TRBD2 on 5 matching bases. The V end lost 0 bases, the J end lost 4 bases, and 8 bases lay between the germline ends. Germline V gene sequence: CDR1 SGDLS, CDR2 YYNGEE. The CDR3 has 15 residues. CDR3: CASSVEGEGANVLTF. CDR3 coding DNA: TGTGCCAGCAGCGTAGAGGGAGAAGGGGCCAACGTCCTGACTTTC.

The CDR3 reads CASSGLAGESDTQYF. CDR3 in DNA: TGTGCCAGCAGCGGACTAGCGGGGGAGTCAGATACGCAGTATTTT. V and J are TRBV6-2 or TRBV6-3 and TRBJ2-3; 13 bases align to TRBD2. The CDR3 totals 15 residues. The trim removed 6 bases at V and 4 bases at J, leaving 4 bases unmatched. Germline V gene lookup returns CDR1 MNHEY and CDR2 SVGEGT.

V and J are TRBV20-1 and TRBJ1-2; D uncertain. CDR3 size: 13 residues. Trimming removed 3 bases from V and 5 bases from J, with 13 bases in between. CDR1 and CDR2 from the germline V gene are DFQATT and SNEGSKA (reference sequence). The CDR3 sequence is CSASHAESYGYTF. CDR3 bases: TGCAGTGCTAGTCACGCGGAGAGTTATGGCTACACCTTC.

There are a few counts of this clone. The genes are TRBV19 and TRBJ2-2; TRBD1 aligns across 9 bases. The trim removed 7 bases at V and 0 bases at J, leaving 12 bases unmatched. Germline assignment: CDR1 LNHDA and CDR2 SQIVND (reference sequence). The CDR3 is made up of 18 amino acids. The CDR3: CASTPAGTGYTNTGELFF. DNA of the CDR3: TGTGCCAGTACCCCCGCCGGGACAGGGTACACGAACACCGGGGAGCTGTTTTTT.

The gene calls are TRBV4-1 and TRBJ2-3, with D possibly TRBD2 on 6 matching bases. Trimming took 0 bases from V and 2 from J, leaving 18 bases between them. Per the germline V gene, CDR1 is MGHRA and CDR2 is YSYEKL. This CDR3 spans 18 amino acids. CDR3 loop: CASSQDPTGVTSTDTQYF. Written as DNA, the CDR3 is TGCGCCAGCAGCCAAGATCCGACGGGGGTGACTTCCACAGATACGCAGTATTTT.

The CDR3 is CASSALGGDYGYTF. CDR3 DNA sequence: TGTGCCAGCAGTGCCCTAGGGGGGGACTATGGCTACACCTTC. This chain connects TRBV28 to TRBJ1-2, with D possibly TRBD1 on 6 matching bases. V was shortened by 5 bases and J by 3 bases, with 13 bases between the two germline ends. There are 14 residues in the CDR3. The germline CDR1 and CDR2 sequences are MDHEN and SYDVKM.

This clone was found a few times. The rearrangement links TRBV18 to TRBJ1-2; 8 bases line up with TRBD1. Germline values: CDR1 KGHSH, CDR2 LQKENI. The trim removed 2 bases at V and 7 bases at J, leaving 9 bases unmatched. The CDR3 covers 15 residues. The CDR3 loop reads CASSPSAQGEFGYTF. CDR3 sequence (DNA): TGTGCCAGCTCACCATCTGCACAGGGGGAGTTTGGCTACACCTTC.